Listed below are T cell receptor beta chains from one sample, sequenced in a study of shared clonotypes between healthy human individuals. Profiling relied on immunoSEQ multiplex PCR, and the TCRdb table lists in-frame clones only, not all of them. The table records roughly 2,300,000 clones, around 90% of them present only once. Material: naive CD4+ T cells from PBMCs. The receptors derive from a man between 18 and 35 years old in good health. Some clones in this sample may be carry-over from other donors' samples. CDR3s leave out the opening cysteine and the closing phenylalanine or tryptophan. D genes are given only for firm matches.

- TRBJ2-3 TRBV5-4 ASSLGSAPAYRTDTQY
- TRBJ2-5 TRBV6-1 ASSERDPSETQY
- TRBJ1-2 TRBV5-4 ASSFGGIPDPGYT
TRBD2 TRBJ2-7 TRBV28 ASSSPTSGLLSYEQY
- TRBJ1-5 TRBV29-1 SVEDTGGQPQH
TRBD2 TRBJ2-5 TRBV4-1 ASSLRTSGTPQY
TRBD1 TRBJ2-7 TRBV7-6 ASSWTGTGVDEQY
- TRBJ2-7 TRBV6-5 ASSSLTRGYEQY
- TRBJ2-7 TRBV19 ASSTGGGAVEQY
TRBD1 TRBJ1-1 TRBV5-1 ASSLYDRDTEAF
TRBD1 TRBJ1-5 TRBV28 ASRLAGTGGNQPQH
- TRBJ2-5 TRBV4-3 ASSQDGRGQETQY
TRBD2 TRBJ2-1 TRBV7-8 ASRSSGASGNEQF
- TRBJ1-1 TRBV28 ASSRAELTEAF
- TRBJ2-7 TRBV5-4 ASSLEGPRSSYEQY
- TRBJ1-1 TRBV29-1 SVGGRLDTEAF
- TRBJ2-6 TRBV5-1 ASSLDSSGANVLT
- TRBJ1-1 TRBV7-9 ASSLLRVGNTEAF
- TRBJ2-7 TRBV28 ASSLGGPPYEQY
- TRBJ1-5 TRBV27 ASSFSGGGGNQPQH
TRBD2 TRBJ2-5 TRBV9 ASSIRSGRDETQY
- TRBJ1-1 TRBV6-5 ASSYNVAASEAF
TRBD2 TRBJ2-7 TRBV29-1 SVRTSGKPYEQY
- TRBJ1-3 TRBV2 ASSEQRATIY
TRBD1 TRBJ1-4 TRBV30 AWRGQGSGDEKLF
- TRBJ1-2 TRBV2 ASTPVGYGYT
- TRBJ2-3 TRBV5-6 ASSSVDTQY
- TRBJ2-1 TRBV5-1 ASSPLVGEQF
TRBD1 TRBJ1-1 TRBV10-3 AIRGTGGSTEAF
TRBD1 TRBJ2-1 TRBV13 ASSSLTGFWVNEQF
- TRBJ2-3 TRBV7-6 ASSLERAVTSTDTQY
TRBD2 TRBJ2-1 TRBV4-1 ASRWTSQYNEQF
TRBD1 TRBJ2-7 TRBV18 ASSLAGGPSYEQY
- TRBJ2-7 TRBV6-1 ASRDPTYEQY
TRBD1 TRBJ1-6 TRBV7-9 ASNRGTANSPLH
- TRBJ1-3 TRBV7-2 ASSLARGPASGNTIY
- TRBJ1-1 TRBV2 ASSLLRNTEAF
- TRBJ1-2 TRBV6-5 ASSYSRAGVYGYT
- TRBJ1-2 TRBV7-2 ASSWGAVPYGYT
- TRBJ2-5 TRBV28 ASSLLALEETQY
- TRBJ2-3 TRBV7-2 ASSSSGTSTDTQY